Below, 19 T cell receptor beta chains from the same sample are listed, as sequenced in a study of T cell responses to AZD1222 COVID-19 vaccine. TCRdb's table, derived via immunoSEQ multiplex PCR, lists solely in-frame clones and lacks some. The sample lists 72,000 or so clones; roughly 90% were seen once. This specimen consisted of peripheral blood, obtained on day 0 of AZD1222 vaccination. These receptors all come from an adult in good health.

The chain couples TRBV10-3 to TRBJ2-1; D gene unclear. CDR3 length: 13 residues. The germline V gene encodes CDR1 ENHRY and CDR2 SYGVKD. Trimming took off 0 bases at V and 7 bases at J, with 7 bases between the two ends. CDR3 DNA sequence: TGTGCCATCAGTGAGTCTCCAATAAATGAGCAGTTCTTC. Translation gives CAISESPINEQFF.

The rearrangement uses TRBV27 and TRBJ2-2; TRBD2 matches 11 bases. Germline V CDR1 and CDR2: MNHEY, SMNVEV (reference sequence). The CDR3 has 15 amino acids. After removal of 5 bases from V and 6 bases from J, the junction contained 5 bases not matched to a gene. CDR3 DNA: TGTGCCAGCAGTATAGCGGGGGGGCGTGCCGGGGAGCTGTTTTTT. This encodes CASSIAGGRAGELFF.

This chain links TRBV19 with TRBJ1-2, with a possible D match to TRBD1 (6 bases). The CDR3 has 15 amino acids. The V and J ends lost 6 bases and 3 bases respectively, with 17 bases between them. Germline V gene sequence: CDR1 LNHDA, CDR2 SQIVND (reference sequence). The CDR3, as DNA: TGTGCCAGTAGACAGGACAGCAACCCTTACTATGGCTACACCTTC. Residues: CASRQDSNPYYGYTF. The full variable domain, with the rest looked up from reference TRBV19 and TRBJ1-2, is DGGITQSPKYLFRKEGQNVTLSCEQNLNHDAMYWYRQDPGQGLRLIYYSQIVNDFQKGDIAEGYSVSREKKESFPLTVTSAQKNPTAFYLCASRQDSNPYYGYTFGSGTRLTVV.

The chain couples TRBV12-3 or TRBV12-4 to TRBJ1-2; D call uncertain. V lost 11 bases and J 2 bases, leaving 15 bases between the germline ends. This CDR3 region has 13 residues. CDR3 sequence: CAEPAADNYGYTF. In DNA form, the CDR3 reads TGTGCCGAGCCGGCGGCTGACAACTATGGCTACACCTTC.

The V call is TRBV19, the J call TRBJ2-2; maybe TRBD2 (5 bases). V shed 3 bases and J shed 4 bases, with 12 bases lying between them. Germline CDR1 and CDR2: LNHDA and SQIVND (reference sequence). The length of the CDR3 is 15 residues. In DNA, the CDR3 is TGTGCCAGTAGTATCGTCGGGGAAGGCACCGGGGAGCTGTTTTTT. Its translation is CASSIVGEGTGELFF.

The chain combines TRBV3-1 (or the pseudogene TRBV3-2) with TRBJ1-3, with D tentatively TRBD1 (5 bases). V gave up 5 bases and J gave up 0 bases, with 17 bases separating them. This CDR3 region has 17 residues. From germline, CDR1 is LGHDT and CDR2 YNNKEL (reference sequence). The CDR3 coding sequence is TGTGCCAGCAGCAATACGGGACCGAGTCTCTCTGGAAACACCATATATTTT. Translating gives CASSNTGPSLSGNTIYF.

The chain recombines TRBV11-2 with TRBJ2-5, with D perhaps TRBD1 (6 bases). Germline assignment: CDR1 SGHAT and CDR2 FQNNGV. CDR3 size: 14 residues. Trimming removed 5 bases from V and 2 bases from J, with 12 bases in between. CDR3: CASSQQGTQETQYF. The CDR3 DNA reads TGTGCCAGCAGCCAACAAGGGACACAAGAGACCCAGTACTTC. Full variable domain (rest looked up from reference TRBV11-2 and TRBJ2-5): EAGVAQSPRYKIIEKRQSVAFWCNPISGHATLYWYQQILGQGPKLLIQFQNNGVVDDSQLPKDRFSAERLKGVDSTLKIQPAKLEDSAVYLCASSQQGTQETQYFGPGTRLLVL.

The rearrangement joins TRBV15 to TRBJ2-5; 7 bases align to TRBD2. The CDR3 extends over 17 amino acids. V lost 0 bases and J lost 2; bases outside the gene matches: 9. Germline V gene sequence: CDR1 LNHNV, CDR2 YYDKDF (reference sequence). DNA for the CDR3: TGTGCCACCAGCAGAGATACGGATGGGACTAATCAAGAGACCCAGTACTTC. Protein: CATSRDTDGTNQETQYF.

CDR3 sequence: CASSFQAGNTEAFF. CDR3 bases: TGCGCCAGCAGCTTCCAGGCGGGGAACACTGAAGCTTTCTTT. V is TRBV5-1 and J is TRBJ1-1; D is undetermined. V dropped 2 bases and J dropped 1 base, with 9 bases sitting between them. The CDR3 is 14 residues long. Per the germline V gene, CDR1 is SGHRS and CDR2 is YFSETQ.

The rearrangement joins TRBV3-1 (or the pseudogene TRBV3-2) to TRBJ2-3; 10 positions match TRBD2. The CDR3 runs 16 residues. J was trimmed by 3 bases and V by 4 bases; bases with no gene match: 7. The germline V gene encodes CDR1 LGHDT and CDR2 YNNKEL (reference sequence). The chain's CDR3 is CASSLTSSGGTDTQYF. DNA of the CDR3: TGTGCCAGCAGCCTCACGTCTAGCGGGGGTACAGATACGCAGTATTTT.

The chain combines TRBV6-1 with TRBJ1-5, with 8 bases identical to TRBD1. This CDR3 is built from 17 residues. V gave up 1 base and J gave up 8 bases; unmatched junction bases: 13. The germline V gene has CDR1 MNHNS and CDR2 SASEGT. The CDR3 nucleotides read TGTGCCAGCAGTGAAGTCTCAGGGGGCCCGAGATTGGAGCCCCAGCATTTT. As protein: CASSEVSGGPRLEPQHF.

This clone has only one observation. V is TRBV24-1 and J is TRBJ2-2; 7 bases line up with TRBD2. V lost 3 bases, J lost 0 bases, and 3 bases stayed unmatched. The CDR3 length is 16 residues. The germline gives CDR1 KGHDR, CDR2 SFDVKD. The CDR3 here is CATSDASGTNTGELFF. The CDR3 nucleotides are TGTGCCACCAGTGATGCTAGCGGAACGAACACCGGGGAGCTGTTTTTT.

This clone occurred once. The genes are TRBV5-1 and TRBJ2-2, with a weak D call TRBD1 (5 bases). V dropped 1 base and J dropped 5 bases, with 9 bases sitting between them. The CDR3 is 14 amino acids. Germline lookup yields CDR1 SGHRS and CDR2 YFSETQ. CDR3 protein: CASSLQGRTGELFF. Here the CDR3 DNA reads TGCGCCAGCAGCTTGCAGGGCCGAACCGGGGAGCTGTTTTTT.

The gene calls are TRBV5-3 and TRBJ1-2; TRBD1 agrees at 10 bases. Being an ORF, TRBV5-3 has a function that is uncertain. The CDR3 covers 19 residues. The junction had 11 bases not matched to a gene; V was cut back by 0 bases and J by 0 bases. The CDR3 protein is CARSLAIPGQGSPNYGYTF. DNA for the CDR3: TGTGCCAGAAGCTTGGCCATTCCGGGACAGGGGAGCCCTAACTATGGCTACACCTTC.

This clone showed up just a few times. This chain connects TRBV27 to TRBJ2-7; TRBD1 might be the D (6 bases). Germline CDR1 is MNHEY and CDR2 is SMNVEV (reference sequence). There are 14 residues in the CDR3. V lost 4 bases and J 2 bases, leaving 12 bases between the germline ends. CDR3 nucleotide sequence: TGTGCCAGCAGTTCCTCTTGGACAGCCTACGAGCAGTACTTC. It codes for CASSSSWTAYEQYF.

The chain recombines TRBV9 with TRBJ2-2; a weak D match, TRBD1 (5 bases). This CDR3 is 14 amino acids long. CDR1 SGDLS and CDR2 YYNGEE come from the germline V gene. The V end was cut by 0 bases, the J end by 3 bases, with 6 bases between. Here the CDR3 DNA reads TGTGCCAGCAGCGTAGCAGGGTACACCGGGGAGCTGTTTTTT. Its translation: CASSVAGYTGELFF.

J is TRBJ1-2 and V is TRBV3-1 (or the pseudogene TRBV3-2); 10 bases are a match to TRBD1. The CDR3 covers 14 residues. V lost 5 bases, J lost 6 bases, and 6 bases stayed unmatched. Per germline, CDR1 LGHDT and CDR2 YNNKEL (reference sequence). CDR3 nucleotides: TGTGCCAGCAGCGTTGCCGGGACAGGGGATGGCTACACCTTC. It is translated as CASSVAGTGDGYTF.

This clone was detected only once. The chain has TRBV11-3 and TRBJ1-1; D may be TRBD1 (5 bases). The CDR3 loop spans 16 amino acids. V was trimmed by 5 bases and J by 0 bases, leaving 16 bases between them. CDR1 SGHNT and CDR2 YENEEA come from the germline V gene. The CDR3 DNA reads TGTGCCAGCAGCACGACGTCGGGACTGCTGAACACTGAAGCTTTCTTT. Translated: CASSTTSGLLNTEAFF.

V and J are TRBV27 and TRBJ2-7, with D possibly being TRBD2 (5 bases). The germline gives CDR1 MNHEY, CDR2 SMNVEV (reference sequence). This CDR3 has 15 residues. V dropped 1 base and J dropped 2 bases, with 12 bases sitting between them. DNA of the CDR3: TGTGCCAGCAGTTTATTGAGGGCGGAAACCTACGAGCAGTACTTC. Residues: CASSLLRAETYEQYF.